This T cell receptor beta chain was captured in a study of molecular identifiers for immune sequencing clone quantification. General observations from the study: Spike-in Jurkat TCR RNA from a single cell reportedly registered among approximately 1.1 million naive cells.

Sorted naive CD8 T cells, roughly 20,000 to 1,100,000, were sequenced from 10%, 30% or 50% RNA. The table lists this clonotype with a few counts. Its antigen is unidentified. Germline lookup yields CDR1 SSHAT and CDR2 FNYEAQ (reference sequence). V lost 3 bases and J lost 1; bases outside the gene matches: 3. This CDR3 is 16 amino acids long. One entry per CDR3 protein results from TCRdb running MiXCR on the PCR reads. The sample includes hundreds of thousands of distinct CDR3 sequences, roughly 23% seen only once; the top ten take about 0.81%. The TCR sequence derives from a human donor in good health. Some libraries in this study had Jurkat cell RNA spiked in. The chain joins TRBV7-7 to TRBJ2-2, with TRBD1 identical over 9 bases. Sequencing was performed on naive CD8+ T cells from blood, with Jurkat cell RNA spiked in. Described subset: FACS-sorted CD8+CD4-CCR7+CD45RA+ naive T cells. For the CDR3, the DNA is TGTGCCAGCAGCTTTGGGACAGGGCTGAACACCGGGGAGCTGTTTTTT. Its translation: CASSFGTGLNTGELFF.